Each of the 15 T cell receptor beta chains below was sequenced from the same sample in a study of blood T cell repertoires in COVID-19. Method: immunoSEQ multiplex PCR; TCRdb's copy keeps in-frame clones and lacks some. Here the sample spans 250,000 or so clones, 80% to 95% being singletons. The sequenced sample was PBMCs or T cells enriched from blood (not recorded which). The source of these receptors is a man aged 35-49 years who had been exposed to COVID-19.

The chain is built from TRBV7-2 and TRBJ2-7; D is perhaps TRBD2 (6 bases). This CDR3 has 14 amino acids. V gave up 1 base and J gave up 1 base, with 8 bases separating them. Germline V CDR1 and CDR2: SGHTA, FQGNSA. The CDR3 here is CASSLGGASYEQYF. The CDR3 bases are TGTGCCAGCAGCTTAGGCGGGGCTTCCTACGAGCAGTACTTC.

The chain has TRBV11-2 and TRBJ1-1; weak D call: TRBD1 (5 bases). Germline V gene sequence: CDR1 SGHAT, CDR2 FQNNGV. The CDR3 length is 13 residues. Trimming removed 1 base at V and 6 bases at J, with 9 bases between. This CDR3 reads CASSLVRGAEAFF. DNA for the CDR3: TGTGCCAGCAGCTTAGTTAGGGGTGCTGAAGCTTTCTTT.

V usage is TRBV21-1 and J usage is TRBJ1-2; the table's D call, TRBD1, was not checked against the DNA. TRBV21-1 is assigned pseudogene status. The CDR3 totals 12 residues. Here the CDR3 reads CASSKGTGGYTF. DNA for the CDR3: TGTGCCAGCAGCAAAGGGACAGGGGGCTACACCTTC.

The V and J genes are TRBV10-3 and TRBJ2-1; no firm D call. CDR3 length equals 15 residues. V dropped 3 bases and J dropped 0 bases, with 9 bases sitting between them. Germline CDR1 and CDR2: ENHRY and SYGVKD. CDR3 bases: TGTGCCATCAGTGACGAACAACCCTCCTACAATGAGCAGTTCTTC. Protein: CAISDEQPSYNEQFF.

The chain has TRBV11-3 and TRBJ2-7, with TRBD1 matching over 9 bases. This CDR3 contains 14 residues. Germline CDR1 SGHNT, CDR2 YENEEA. After removal of 5 bases from V and 1 base from J, the junction contained 3 bases not matched to a gene. The CDR3 loop reads CASSPGQGSYEQYF. The CDR3 bases are TGTGCCAGCAGCCCGGGACAGGGATCCTACGAGCAGTACTTC.

The V and J genes are TRBV5-6 and TRBJ2-7; 12 bases map to TRBD2. This CDR3 contains 14 residues. The germline gives CDR1 SGHDT, CDR2 YYEEEE. The junction had 1 base not matched to a gene; V was cut back by 4 bases and J by 2 bases. This chain's CDR3 is CASSGLAGTYEQYF. CDR3 in DNA: TGTGCCAGCAGCGGACTAGCGGGGACCTACGAGCAGTACTTC.

V gene TRBV5-1 combines with J gene TRBJ2-3, with 8 bases that match TRBD2. This CDR3 contains 17 residues. V shed 5 bases and J 2 bases; nucleotides not matched to a gene: 13. Germline assignment: CDR1 SGHRS and CDR2 YFSETQ. The CDR3 reads CASSPHPAGAPTDTQYF. In nucleotides, the CDR3 is TGCGCCAGCAGTCCCCACCCAGCGGGAGCCCCCACAGATACGCAGTATTTT.

This chain uses TRBV6-5 with TRBJ2-1; 8 nucleotides line up with TRBD1. The CDR3 contains 15 residues. J was trimmed by 5 bases and V by 9 bases; bases with no gene match: 12. Germline V lookup: CDR1 MNHEY, CDR2 SVGAGI. The CDR3 is CASSYGTGVDNEQFF. The CDR3 coding sequence is TGTGCCAGTTCCTACGGGACAGGAGTGGACAATGAGCAGTTCTTC.

V gene TRBV4-1 combines with J gene TRBJ2-7, with 7 bases fitting TRBD2. The length of the CDR3 is 16 residues. Germline-derived CDR1 and CDR2 are MGHRA and YSYEKL. J gave up 0 bases and V 1 base, and 6 bases lay outside the gene matches. The CDR3 is CASSQGEGGPSYEQYF. The CDR3 bases are TGCGCCAGCAGCCAAGGGGAGGGAGGGCCCTCCTACGAGCAGTACTTC.

The chain recombines TRBV30 with TRBJ1-1; D is ambiguous. Germline CDR1 GTSNPN, CDR2 SVGIG (reference sequence). The CDR3 is 15 amino acids. Trimming stripped 0 bases from V and 1 base from J, with 12 bases between. For the CDR3, the DNA is TGTGCCTGGAGTGTACCCGGCGGCCGGAACACTGAAGCTTTCTTT. Translation gives CAWSVPGGRNTEAFF.

V is TRBV5-4 and J is TRBJ2-5, with 10 bases that match TRBD2. The CDR3 runs to 16 residues. With V trimmed by 0 bases and J by 5 bases, 7 bases remained unmatched. Germline V gives CDR1 SGHNT, CDR2 YYREEE (reference sequence). CDR3 nucleotides: TGTGCCAGCAGCTTGGCTAGCGGGGGCGGGCGGGAGACCCAGTACTTC. Its translation is CASSLASGGGRETQYF. Using reference TRBV5-4 and TRBJ2-5 for the parts outside the CDR3, the full variable domain is ETGVTQSPTHLIKTRGQQVTLRCSSQSGHNTVSWYQQALGQGPQFIFQYYREEENGRGNFPPRFSGLQFPNYSSELNVNALELDDSALYLCASSLASGGGRETQYFGPGTRLLVL.

The rearrangement joins TRBV28 to TRBJ2-7, with D perhaps matching TRBD2 (5 bases). The V end lost 5 bases, the J end lost 2 bases, and 13 bases lay between the germline ends. Per germline, CDR1 MDHEN and CDR2 SYDVKM. The CDR3 is 14 residues long. CDR3 sequence (DNA): TGTGCCAGCAGTGGTTGGGCGGAGGCCTACGAGCAGTACTTC. It yields the protein CASSGWAEAYEQYF.

V is TRBV28 and J is TRBJ2-1, with 11 bases fitting TRBD2. The CDR3 runs to 16 residues. Trimming took 5 bases from V and 10 from J; bases not matched to a gene: 13. CDR1 is MDHEN and CDR2 is SYDVKM in the germline V gene. The CDR3 protein is CASSPLLAGGPLEQFF. The CDR3 DNA reads TGTGCCAGCAGTCCCCTGCTAGCGGGAGGCCCGTTAGAGCAGTTCTTC.

V and J are TRBV3-1 (or the pseudogene TRBV3-2) and TRBJ1-1; no reliable D call. There are 14 residues in the CDR3. Germline V gene sequence: CDR1 LGHDT, CDR2 YNNKEL (reference sequence). V lost 4 bases, J lost 1 base, and 10 bases lay in between. The CDR3: CASSPFGGNTEAFF. For the CDR3, the DNA is TGTGCCAGCAGCCCTTTCGGTGGGAACACTGAAGCTTTCTTT.

The chain uses TRBV11-2 and TRBJ1-6; 9 nucleotides match TRBD1. V dropped 2 bases and J dropped 10; count of bases not matched to a gene: 3. The CDR3 totals 14 residues. Germline lookup yields CDR1 SGHAT and CDR2 FQNNGV. The CDR3 spells CASSLLDRGSPLHF. Written as DNA, the CDR3 is TGTGCCAGCAGCTTATTGGACAGGGGATCACCCCTCCACTTT.